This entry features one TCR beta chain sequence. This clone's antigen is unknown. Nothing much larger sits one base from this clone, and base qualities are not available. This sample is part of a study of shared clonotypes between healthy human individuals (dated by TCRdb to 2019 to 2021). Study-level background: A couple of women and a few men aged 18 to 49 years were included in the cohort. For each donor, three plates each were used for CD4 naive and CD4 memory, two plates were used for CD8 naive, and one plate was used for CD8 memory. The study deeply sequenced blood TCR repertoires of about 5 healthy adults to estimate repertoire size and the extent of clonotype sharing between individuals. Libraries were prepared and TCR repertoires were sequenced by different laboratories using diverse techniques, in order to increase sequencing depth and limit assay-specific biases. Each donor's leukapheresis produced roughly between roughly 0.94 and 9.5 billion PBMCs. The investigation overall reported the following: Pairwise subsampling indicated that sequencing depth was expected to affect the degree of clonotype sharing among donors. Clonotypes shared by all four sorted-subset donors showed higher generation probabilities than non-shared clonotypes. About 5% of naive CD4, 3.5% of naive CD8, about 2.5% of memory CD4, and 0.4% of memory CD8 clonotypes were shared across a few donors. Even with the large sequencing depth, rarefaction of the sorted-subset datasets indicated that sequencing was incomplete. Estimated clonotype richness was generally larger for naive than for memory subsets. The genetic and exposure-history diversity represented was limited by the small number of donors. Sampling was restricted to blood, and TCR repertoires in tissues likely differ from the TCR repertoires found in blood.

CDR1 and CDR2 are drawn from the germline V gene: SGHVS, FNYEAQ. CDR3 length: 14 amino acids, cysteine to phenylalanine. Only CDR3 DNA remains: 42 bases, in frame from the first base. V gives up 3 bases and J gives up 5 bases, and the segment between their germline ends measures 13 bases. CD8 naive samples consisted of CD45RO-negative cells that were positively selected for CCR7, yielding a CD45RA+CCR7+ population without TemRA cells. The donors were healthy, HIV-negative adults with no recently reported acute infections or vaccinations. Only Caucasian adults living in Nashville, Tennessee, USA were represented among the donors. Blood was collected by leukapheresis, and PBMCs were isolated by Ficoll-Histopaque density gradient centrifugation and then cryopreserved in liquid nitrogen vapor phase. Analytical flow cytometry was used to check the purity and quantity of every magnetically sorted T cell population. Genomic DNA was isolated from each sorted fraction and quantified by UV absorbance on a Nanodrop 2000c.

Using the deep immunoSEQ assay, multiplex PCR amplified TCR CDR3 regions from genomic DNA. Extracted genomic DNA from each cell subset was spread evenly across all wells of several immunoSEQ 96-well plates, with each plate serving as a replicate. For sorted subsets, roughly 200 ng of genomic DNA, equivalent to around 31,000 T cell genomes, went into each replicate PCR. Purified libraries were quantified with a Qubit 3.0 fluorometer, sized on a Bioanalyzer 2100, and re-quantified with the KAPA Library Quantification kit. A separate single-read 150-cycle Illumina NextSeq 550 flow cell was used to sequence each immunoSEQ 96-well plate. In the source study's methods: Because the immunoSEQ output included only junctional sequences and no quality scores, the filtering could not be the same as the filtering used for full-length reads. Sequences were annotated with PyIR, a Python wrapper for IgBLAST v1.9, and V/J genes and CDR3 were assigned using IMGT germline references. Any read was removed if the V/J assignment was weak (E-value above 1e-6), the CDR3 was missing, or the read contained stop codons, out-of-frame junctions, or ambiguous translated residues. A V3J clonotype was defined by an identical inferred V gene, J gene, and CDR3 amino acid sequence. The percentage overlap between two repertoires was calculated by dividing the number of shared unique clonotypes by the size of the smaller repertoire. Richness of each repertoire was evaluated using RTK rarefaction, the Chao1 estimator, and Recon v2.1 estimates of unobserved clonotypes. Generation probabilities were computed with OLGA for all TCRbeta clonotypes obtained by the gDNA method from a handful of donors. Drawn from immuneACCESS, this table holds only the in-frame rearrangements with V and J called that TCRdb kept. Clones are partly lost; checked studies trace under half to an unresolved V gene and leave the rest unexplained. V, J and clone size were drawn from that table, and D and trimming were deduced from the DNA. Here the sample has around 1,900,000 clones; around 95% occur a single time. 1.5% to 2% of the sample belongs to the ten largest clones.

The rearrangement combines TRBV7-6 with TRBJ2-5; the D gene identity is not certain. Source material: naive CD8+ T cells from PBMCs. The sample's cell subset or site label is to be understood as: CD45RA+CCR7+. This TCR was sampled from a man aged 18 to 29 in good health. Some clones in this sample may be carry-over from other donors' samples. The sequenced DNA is TGTGCCAGCAGCTTCGCCACCGTTGATGAGACCCAGTACTTC. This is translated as CASSFATVDETQYF.